The present T cell receptor (beta chain) was sequenced within a study of regulatory T cells in long-lasting Graves disease. HTBI primers from iRepertoire and Arm-PCR of CDR3 regions yielded the TCR beta libraries. One entry per CDR3 protein results from TCRdb running MiXCR on the multiplex PCR reads. The top ten clones hold around 20% of a sample with fewer than 450,000 distinct CDR3 sequences, more than 20% of them seen once. Time point denoted: persistent/refractory GD, antithyroid drugs over 5 years with positive TRAb. PBMC-derived RNA was used for the TCR library. The germline CDR1 and CDR2 sequences are SEHNR and FQNEAQ (reference sequence). This CDR3 has 15 amino acids. Trimming cost V 5 bases and J 3 bases; bases outside gene matches: 10.

The material was peripheral blood mononuclear cells (PBMCs), obtained when the disease was refractory, from a patient treated with antithyroid drugs. This clonotype was obtained from a female donor with Graves disease. The chain recombines TRBV7-9 with TRBJ2-7; 7 bases agree with TRBD2. As DNA, the CDR3 is TGTGCCAGCAGCCCCCCGCGGGGGAGAGACTACGAGCAGTACTTC. It translates to CASSPPRGRDYEQYF.